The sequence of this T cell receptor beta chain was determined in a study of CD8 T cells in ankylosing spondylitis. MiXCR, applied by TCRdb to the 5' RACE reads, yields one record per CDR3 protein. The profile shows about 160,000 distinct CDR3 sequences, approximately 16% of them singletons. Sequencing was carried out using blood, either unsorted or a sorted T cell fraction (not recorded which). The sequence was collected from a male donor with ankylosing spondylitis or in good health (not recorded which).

The CDR3 is CASSQEAGISKAFF. As DNA, the CDR3 is TGTGCCAGCAGCCAAGAAGCGGGGATTAGCAAAGCTTTCTTT. The J gene is TRBJ1-1, the V gene TRBV4-2; D unclear. Between the trimmed V and J ends, which lost 0 bases and 9 bases, there was a span of 14 bases. Germline V gives CDR1 LGHNA, CDR2 YNFKEQ. The CDR3 runs to 14 residues.